This T cell receptor beta chain was identified during a study of technical replicates of blood from a handful of donors. Trimming cost V 5 bases and J 6 bases; bases outside gene matches: 12. Germline values: CDR1 SQVTM, CDR2 ANQGSEA. CDR3 length: 14 residues. Sequencing was performed with immunoSEQ multiplex PCR; in TCRdb, only in-frame clones are kept and a portion is missing. There are some 82,000 clones in the sample; 94% occur only once, and approximately 0.42% lies in the top ten. The sequence was obtained from a human donor in good health. V gene TRBV29-1 combines with J gene TRBJ2-7; 8 bases agree with TRBD2. Specimen: T cells isolated from PBMCs. The CDR3 reads CSVLWGLGTSEQYF. As DNA, the CDR3 is TGCAGCGTTCTTTGGGGACTAGGAACGAGCGAGCAGTACTTC.